This T cell receptor (beta chain) was recorded in a study of T cell repertoires in cytomegalovirus infection. Overall study: Carrying CMV and the relevant HLA type showed in public TCR beta signatures. Notes on the study in general: In two of eight donors, the top clonotype was HLA-C-restricted CMV-specific. Cumulative public TCR beta family frequency identified carriers of CMV plus the relevant HLA.

Only a few counts were recorded for this clonotype. Its target is unknown. TCRdb used MiXCR to reprocess the reads, holding one entry per CDR3 protein. The sample carries about 490,000 distinct CDR3 sequences, about 17% recorded once. Material for sequencing was CD8+ T cells from PBMCs. This sequence was found in a human donor in good health (CMV status not recorded). Some clones in this sample may be carry-over from other donors' samples.

This CDR3 reads CASSLWASGRNEQFF. In DNA, the CDR3 is TGTGCCAGCAGTTTATGGGCTAGCGGGAGGAATGAGCAGTTCTTC. The chain couples TRBV27 to TRBJ2-1; TRBD2 matches 11 bases. Per germline, CDR1 MNHEY and CDR2 SMNVEV (reference sequence). J was trimmed by 7 bases and V by 1 base; bases with no gene match: 3. CDR3 length: 15 residues.